Included here is one T cell receptor beta chain sequence, with context. Its antigen is as yet unknown. The CDR3 runs 16 residues. V lost 4 bases, J lost 4 bases, and 20 bases lay in between. Looked up from germline, CDR1 is SEHNR and CDR2 is FQNEAQ (reference sequence). The sample originates from a study of OX40 agonist ivuxolimab in advanced cancers. The wider study: Patients were over 65% male with ages roughly 23 to 85, mean around 58. Study-level points and caveats: On average, CD8+ T cells had more expanded clones than CD4+.

TCRdb's copy holds only in-frame clones and misses some; the assay was immunoSEQ multiplex PCR. This sample has around 32,000 clones; approximately 90% occur once, and the top ten carry 26%. The J gene is TRBJ2-7, the V gene TRBV7-9; D is perhaps TRBD1 or TRBD2 (5 bases each). The source of this sequence is an adult with an advanced solid tumor such as melanoma, head and neck, liver or kidney cancer. Sequenced material: CD4+ or CD8+ T cells sorted from blood, taken in a trial of the OX40 agonist ivuxolimab. CDR3 protein: CASSYTIEGWGYEQYF. CDR3 nucleotide sequence: TGTGCCAGCAGCTATACTATCGAGGGGTGGGGGTACGAGCAGTACTTC.